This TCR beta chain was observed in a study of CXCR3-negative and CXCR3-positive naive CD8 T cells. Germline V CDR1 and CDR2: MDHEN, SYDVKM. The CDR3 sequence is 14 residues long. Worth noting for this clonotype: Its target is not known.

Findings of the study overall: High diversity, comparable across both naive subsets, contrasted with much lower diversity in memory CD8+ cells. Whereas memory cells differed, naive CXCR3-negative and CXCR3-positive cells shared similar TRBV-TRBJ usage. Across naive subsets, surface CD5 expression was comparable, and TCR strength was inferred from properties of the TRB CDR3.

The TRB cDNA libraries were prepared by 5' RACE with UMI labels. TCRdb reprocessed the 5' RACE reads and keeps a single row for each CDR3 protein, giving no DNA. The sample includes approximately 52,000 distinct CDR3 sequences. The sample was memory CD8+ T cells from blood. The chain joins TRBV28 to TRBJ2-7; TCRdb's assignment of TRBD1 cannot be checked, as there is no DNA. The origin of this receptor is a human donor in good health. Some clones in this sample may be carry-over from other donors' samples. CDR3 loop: CASSQTLQGYEQYF.